This TCR beta chain is from a study of shared clonotypes between healthy human individuals. With regard to this clone: This may arise from a read error, as a much more abundant clone is one base away.

Looked up from germline, CDR1 is MNHEY and CDR2 is SMNVEV (reference sequence). V gave up 2 bases and J gave up 3 bases, with 10 bases separating them. The CDR3 totals 15 residues. It was at deep level that the assay was run. The method was immunoSEQ multiplex PCR; TCRdb's version includes in-frame clones alone and lacks a portion of them. The sample carries some 490,000 clones, approximately 80% recorded once. Genomic DNA of unsorted samples came from 85 million to 95 million PBMCs. The source material was PBMCs. The chain links TRBV27 to TRBJ2-2; D possibly corresponds to TRBD2 (5 bases). The sequence was obtained from a woman in her 40s in good health. Some clones in this sample may be carry-over from other donors' samples. The CDR3 loop is CASSLHPADTGELFF. The CDR3 region has the DNA TGTGCCAGCAGTTTACACCCAGCGGACACCGGGGAGCTGTTTTTT.